The present TCR beta chain was sequenced within a study of response to subunit inactivated influenza vaccine. Study-level results: That few new T cells are recruited by each seasonal influenza vaccination was the authors' suggestion.

TCRdb used MiXCR to reprocess the RT-PCR reads, holding one entry per CDR3 protein. Counted here are hundreds of thousands of distinct CDR3 sequences, about 15% occurring once; the ten biggest clones make up 7.5% to 8%. This clonotype was detected many times. Its specificity is unknown. In germline, CDR1 is LNHDA, CDR2 SQIVND (reference sequence). The V segment lost 4 bases and the J segment 6 bases; nucleotides outside the gene matches: 4. The CDR3 is made up of 15 amino acids. This specimen was PBMCs from blood, taken around 14 days before vaccination. The receptor's source is a man over 45 who received an inactivated influenza vaccine. The chain carries TRBV19 and TRBJ2-1; 12 bases align to TRBD2. This CDR3 is CASSRLAGVGNEQFF. Written as DNA, the CDR3 is TGTGCCAGTAGTAGACTAGCGGGAGTAGGCAATGAGCAGTTCTTC.